Here is one T cell receptor (beta chain) with its context. This CDR3 comprises 16 residues. Per the germline V gene, CDR1 is LGHNA and CDR2 is YNFKEQ. Losses at the gene ends were 6 bases for V and 0 bases for J; bases not matched to a gene: 8. The source of the sample is a study of blood T cell repertoires in COVID-19. Study summary: Samples came from the United States, Italy and Spain, spanning acute and convalescent COVID-19. From T cells, B-cell-depleted T cells, or PBMCs came the material, which was cDNA or gDNA.

Under the authors' procedure: From reference gene primer amplification, estimates of nucleated cell counts were derived. Method: immunoSEQ multiplex PCR; TCRdb's copy keeps in-frame clones and lacks some. V, J and clone size derive from that table, while D and trimming were established from the DNA sequence. The sample carries about half a million clones, 80% to 90% recorded once. This TCR came from a human donor in a cohort sampled during active COVID-19. The specimen was peripheral blood. The chain is built from TRBV4-2 and TRBJ1-3; 7 bases fit TRBD1. CDR3 nucleotides: TGTGCCAGCAGTCGACGAGGGACAGCCTCTGGAAACACCATATATTTT. Its protein is CASSRRGTASGNTIYF.